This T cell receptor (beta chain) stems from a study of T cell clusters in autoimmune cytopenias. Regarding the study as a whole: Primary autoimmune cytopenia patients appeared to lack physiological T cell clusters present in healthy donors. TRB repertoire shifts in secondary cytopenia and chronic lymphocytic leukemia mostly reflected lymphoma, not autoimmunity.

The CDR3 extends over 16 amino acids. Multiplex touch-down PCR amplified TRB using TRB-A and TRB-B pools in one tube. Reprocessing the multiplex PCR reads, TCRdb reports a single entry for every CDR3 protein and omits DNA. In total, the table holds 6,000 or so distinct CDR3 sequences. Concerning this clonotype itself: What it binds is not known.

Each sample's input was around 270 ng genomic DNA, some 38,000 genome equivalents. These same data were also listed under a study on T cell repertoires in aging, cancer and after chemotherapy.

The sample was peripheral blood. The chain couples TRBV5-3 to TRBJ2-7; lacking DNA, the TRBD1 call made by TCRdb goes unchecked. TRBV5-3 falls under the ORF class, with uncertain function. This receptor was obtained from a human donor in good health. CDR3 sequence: CARSLGRSWTGYEQYF.